The subject of this entry is one TCR beta chain. Which antigen it targets is not known. No base-level quality is on record; no much larger clone is a single base apart. The source of the sample is a study of blood T cell repertoires in COVID-19 (dated by TCRdb to about 2020). In the study overall: Collaborator samples came from the United States, Italy and Spain and covered acute and convalescent phases of COVID-19. The material from the prospective study consisted of cDNA or gDNA derived from T cells, B-cell-depleted T cells, or PBMCs. Subjects who had been exposed to COVID-19, were actively infected with it, or had recovered from it provided the deeply sampled blood TCRbeta repertoires that made up the dataset. The repertoires were released in a freely available public database intended as a resource for research on the immune response to SARS-CoV-2. Samples were obtained from the ongoing ImmuneRACE study (first 160 participants) and from about 1,300 subjects provided by 6 global collaborators. A de-identified subject ID, COVID-19 status, age in years and sex were almost always included in the sample metadata. Where available, HLA class I and class II types were taken from metadata supplied by the sample provider and were not determined by assay-based typing.

Study-wide findings and limitations: How much clinical and demographic metadata was included differed by source and by participant, and the metadata was provided uncurated.

In the prospective study, participants were roughly 18 to 100 years old, resided in about two dozen geographic areas of the United States, and were enrolled through a virtual design. In the prospective study, participants were assigned to cohorts based on the clinical history participants reported in a screening survey and a study questionnaire. Mobile phlebotomists in the prospective study collected whole blood, serum and a nasopharyngeal or oropharyngeal swab from every participant. Over a roughly 2-month period, participants in the prospective study had the option of providing additional blood draws and questionnaires. Prospective study blood samples were shipped either frozen or at room temperature before DNA extraction. From the cysteine through the phenylalanine, the CDR3 covers 16 amino acids. The read is trimmed to its CDR3 DNA, 48 bases read in frame from base 1. From a lookup of the germline V gene, CDR1 and CDR2 are SGHAT and FQNNGV. A distance of 15 bases separates the germline ends of V and J, which lose 2 bases and 2 bases respectively.

The immunoSEQ Assay, a bias-controlled multiplex PCR, was used to amplify TCRbeta CDR3 regions from genomic DNA. Per the original workflow: Nucleated cell counts per sample were estimated from amplification of reference gene primers within the assay. To quantify the absolute abundance of each unique TCRbeta CDR3 rearrangement, sequence reads were collapsed and filtered. For each sample, productive Simpson clonality was calculated as the square root of Simpson's diversity index over productive rearrangements. TCRdb took this table from immuneACCESS and kept in-frame rearrangements with V and J called. Such tables lack part of the clones; where checked against another copy, unresolved V genes explain under half of the gap, and the rest is unexplained. D and trimming were read from the DNA, whereas the V and J calls and clone size are those reported in that table. This sample comprises 300,000 to 350,000 clones, around 86% of them detected only once. About 4% of the sample lies in the top ten.

The clonotype originates from a woman aged 35 to 49 with acute COVID-19. Sequenced sample: PBMCs or T cells enriched from blood (not recorded which). Recombination linked TRBV11-2 to TRBJ1-1, and TRBD1 may be the D gene, going by 5 matching bases. The nucleotide sequence is TGTGCCAGCAGCTTAAAATGGTACGGGGGAAACACTGAAGCTTTCTTT. Its protein is CASSLKWYGGNTEAFF.